The sequence of this TCR beta chain was determined in a study of Graves' ophthalmopathy and Graves' hyperthyroidism. Beta-chain TCR CDR3 regions were amplified from RNA transcripts. First-round RT-PCR used HTBI primers; second-round multiplex PCR followed. TCRdb redid the calling of the multiplex PCR reads with MiXCR, one entry per CDR3 protein. The table shows 660,000 or so distinct CDR3 sequences, with approximately 39% occurring only once. This sequence originates from an adult man with Graves' ophthalmopathy. Sequenced input: peripheral blood.

The CDR3 loop reads CASSPGQGGDEQYF. The CDR3, as DNA: TGTGCCAGCAGCCCCGGACAGGGGGGGGATGAGCAGTACTTC. The V gene is TRBV7-8, the J gene TRBJ2-7, with 10 bases that match TRBD1. Unmatched junction bases numbered 8, after V lost 5 bases and J lost 7 bases. The CDR3 sequence is 14 residues long. Germline V lookup: CDR1 SGHVS, CDR2 FQNEAQ.